This T cell receptor beta chain was captured in a study of blood T cells in healthy people across ages (dated by TCRdb to about 2015). General notes on the study: In model experiments, template switching captured about one uniquely barcoded TCR beta cDNA molecule for every two T cells. Age-related changes in TCR beta repertoire diversity were measured in the study by deep sequencing normalized with unique cDNA molecular identifiers. Donors were grouped into four age groups: young (average 16 years), middle-aged (around 39), aged (about 60) and long-lived (about 90). Donors of different ages were randomly distributed across sequencing lanes to avoid experimental bias. For two donors (one aged 18 to 30 and one aged 80 or older), the study analyzed two additional independent replicas of 1 million unique cDNA reads from the same blood draw.

The library was obtained by 5' RACE. Sequencing relied on an Illumina HiSeq 2500. A second PCR of roughly 7 to 11 cycles was performed with a sample-barcoded 5' primer and a J-beta primer mix. A template-switch 5' adaptor carrying 12 random nucleotides introduced a unique molecular identifier onto each TCR beta cDNA molecule. Each sample yielded at least 3 million CDR3-containing paired-end reads. First-strand cDNA synthesis was performed from all RNA using the Mint cDNA synthesis kit, with priming by a TRBC-specific oligonucleotide. All cDNA was treated with uracil-DNA glycosylase and then went through a first 18-cycle PCR with the universal primers M1SS and BC2_uni_R. In the source study's methods: Normalization of each sample was performed by random selection of 1 million high-quality reads, each carrying a distinct molecular identifier. Reads sharing molecular identifiers were discarded rather than binned into consensus sequences. MiTCR, set to a Q25 quality threshold and the strictest error-elimination algorithm, was used for CDR3 identification, clonotype clustering and error correction. A nonparametric unseen species model using Euler transformation provided a lower-bound estimate of total TCR beta diversity. Through fastp at Q25 and MiXCR, TCRdb rebuilt clones from the public reads, retaining in-frame beta chains. Entries are consolidated by CDR3 protein sequence, retaining the most common genes and DNA. None of the V and J calls come from the authors' own analysis; TCRdb made them. Counted in this sample were 1,500,000 or so distinct CDR3 sequences; 40% to 45% of them appeared once. More than 4% of the sample lies in the top ten.

The donors were roughly 40 Caucasian individuals from Russia, aged 6 to 90 years, who were systemically healthy. Around 9.8 milliliters of peripheral blood were collected from each donor into EDTA-treated Vacutainer tubes. PBMCs were isolated by Ficoll-Paque density-gradient centrifugation, with at least 6 million obtained per sample. Trizol reagent was used to extract total RNA from the PBMCs, yielding at least 5.5 micrograms per sample. For every donor, flow cytometry on a PBMC aliquot measured the percentage of naive CD45RAhigh/CD27high T cells. Broad study findings and their caveats: Donor CMV infection status was unknown, potentially confounding age-related changes in expanded clonotypes. Conclusive comparison of naive and antigen-experienced compartments was prevented by the profiling of bulk unsorted PBMCs. Estimates of total diversity from one million sequenced T cells were regarded as lower bounds and underestimates. Compared with the aged group, the long-lived group had more naive CD4+ T cells, fewer expanded clones and increased TCR diversity, suggesting age selection. There was a strong correlation between observed TCR beta diversity and the percentage of naive T cells measured by flow cytometry. As age increased, observed TCR beta diversity per million T cells dropped in a roughly linear way, and a significant reduction was already evident by age 40.

Turning to this clonotype: Its antigen is still unknown. Base-call qualities are not available, and no considerably larger clone is one nucleotide away.

Input material: blood. The receptor was isolated from a woman aged 18 to 35 in good health.

The CDR3 corresponds to CASRVVSRESNHTQYF. The DNA reads as follows: TGTGCCAGCAGGGTGGTCTCGCGGGAGAGTAACCATACGCAGTATTTT. Here the chain combines TRBV21-1 and TRBJ2-3; the table's D call, TRBD2, has no DNA check behind it. TRBV21-1 is a recognized pseudogene. Taken from cysteine to phenylalanine, the CDR3 has 16 residues. Only the CDR3 portion is preserved as DNA: 48 bases, with reading frame beginning at the first base.